The 27 T cell receptor beta chains presented below share a single source sample, sequenced in a study of chemoradiotherapy in HPV16-positive cancers. Some clones are missing from TCRdb's copy, which holds only in-frame ones; the method was immunoSEQ multiplex PCR. The sample records about 19,000 clones, more than 80% being singletons. Sequenced here: blood, sampled from a patient who underwent chemoradiotherapy. These receptors originate from a human donor with HPV-associated anogenital cancer.

The chain is built from TRBV5-1 and TRBJ1-2; D is ambiguous. Per germline, CDR1 SGHRS and CDR2 YFSETQ. V was trimmed by 0 bases and J by 5 bases, leaving 11 bases between them. The CDR3 loop spans 14 amino acids. In DNA form, the CDR3 reads TGCGCCAGCAGCTTGGAAACAAGACTTTATGGCTACACCTTC. Residues: CASSLETRLYGYTF.

This clone was recorded once. The V call is TRBV7-8, the J call TRBJ1-4; 9 bases match TRBD1. The CDR3 covers 15 residues. Germline loops: CDR1 SGHVS, CDR2 FQNEAQ. The trim removed 1 base at V and 5 bases at J, leaving 2 bases unmatched. CDR3 sequence: CASSLDRGPNEKLFF. The CDR3 DNA reads as TGTGCCAGCAGCTTAGACAGGGGGCCCAATGAAAAACTGTTTTTT.

The CDR3 DNA reads TGCGCCAGCAGCTTGTTGGGGCAGGGGATTGACACTGAAGCTTTCTTT. Translated: CASSLLGQGIDTEAFF. The genes are TRBV5-1 and TRBJ1-1; possible D gene TRBD1, 6 bases. The ends were cut back, 1 base at V and 3 bases at J, with 16 bases in the middle. Germline V lookup: CDR1 SGHRS, CDR2 YFSETQ. This CDR3 contains 16 residues. Variable domain in full (rest from reference TRBV5-1 and TRBJ1-1): KAGVTQTPRYLIKTRGQQVTLSCSPISGHRSVSWYQQTPGQGLQFLFEYFSETQRNKGNFPGRFSGRQFSNSRSEMNVSTLELGDSALYLCASSLLGQGIDTEAFFGQGTRLTVV.

For the CDR3, the DNA is TGTGCCAGCAGTTACCGGACGGAGCAGTTCTTC. Translated: CASSYRTEQFF. The rearrangement joins TRBV6-5 to TRBJ2-1; no firm D call. Germline V lookup: CDR1 MNHEY, CDR2 SVGAGI. This CDR3 spans 11 amino acids. With 2 bases removed from V and 10 bases from J, the gap between germline ends came to 6 bases.

The rearrangement links TRBV9 to TRBJ2-7, with 8 nucleotides matching TRBD1. The CDR3 consists of 16 residues. Germline-derived CDR1 and CDR2 are SGDLS and YYNGEE. The J segment lost 3 bases and the V segment lost 0 bases, leaving 8 bases of the junction unmatched. The CDR3 loop reads CASSVASGGRGYEQYF. CDR3 in DNA: TGTGCCAGCAGCGTAGCATCAGGGGGCCGTGGCTACGAGCAGTACTTC.

This sequence joins TRBV18 and TRBJ1-5; a possible D gene is TRBD1 (6 bases). V lost 6 bases, J lost 4 bases, and 16 bases lay in between. CDR1 is KGHSH, CDR2 LQKENI, per germline. The CDR3 contains 15 residues. This CDR3 reads CASSFGGRSNQPQHF. CDR3 coding DNA: TGTGCCAGCTCTTTCGGGGGCAGATCAAATCAGCCCCAGCATTTT.

This chain connects TRBV9 to TRBJ2-7, with 9 bases fitting TRBD1. This CDR3 has 13 residues. Germline trimming cut 3 bases from V and 4 bases from J; bases unmatched to any gene: 2. The germline CDR1 and CDR2 sequences are SGDLS and YYNGEE. This CDR3 reads CASSGGTGYEQYF. The CDR3, as DNA: TGTGCCAGCAGCGGGGGGACAGGGTACGAGCAGTACTTC.

The CDR3 DNA follows: TGCAGCGTAACAGGGTCCAACGAGCAGTACTTC. Residues: CSVTGSNEQYF. This sequence joins TRBV29-1 and TRBJ2-7; D may be TRBD1 (6 bases). Germline V gene sequence: CDR1 SQVTM, CDR2 ANQGSEA. This CDR3 contains 11 residues. V dropped 6 bases and J dropped 5 bases, with 11 bases sitting between them.

The J gene is TRBJ1-1, the V gene TRBV19; a weak D match, TRBD1 (6 bases). Germline CDR1 and CDR2: LNHDA and SQIVND (reference sequence). The CDR3 is 11 residues long. Trimming stripped 8 bases from V and 5 bases from J, with 9 bases between. CDR3 sequence (DNA): TGTGCCAGTGAAGGGGGGACTGAAGCTTTCTTT. It translates to CASEGGTEAFF.

This rearrangement joins TRBV10-3 to TRBJ2-7; D gene ambiguous. Germline V gene lookup returns CDR1 ENHRY and CDR2 SYGVKD. CDR3 length: 11 residues. Deletions cut 3 bases from V and 4 bases from J, with 4 bases between. The CDR3 sequence is CAISDGYEQYF. The CDR3 DNA reads TGTGCCATCAGTGACGGGTACGAGCAGTACTTC.

This chain links TRBV28 with TRBJ1-2, with D perhaps TRBD1 (6 bases). V was clipped by 6 bases and J by 4 bases, with 15 bases between them. CDR3 length: 14 amino acids. The germline gives CDR1 MDHEN, CDR2 SYDVKM. The CDR3 DNA follows: TGTGCCAGCAGCGAAGGGGGTGTTGGCTATGGCTACACCTTC. This codes for CASSEGGVGYGYTF.

This clone is termed medium-sized (0.01 to 0.1%). The rearrangement uses TRBV10-2 and TRBJ2-7, with no clear D. The germline V and J ends were trimmed by 5 bases and 3 bases, with 8 bases remaining between them. The germline V gene has CDR1 WSHSY and CDR2 SAAADI. This CDR3 is 12 amino acids long. Here the CDR3 DNA reads TGCGCCAGCAGTCAGGCTATCTACGAGCAGTACTTC. Its translation is CASSQAIYEQYF.

The genes are TRBV2 and TRBJ1-4; TRBD1 agrees at 10 bases. From germline, CDR1 is SNHLY and CDR2 FYNNEI. Trimming removed 7 bases from V and 10 bases from J; junction bases left unmatched: 9. CDR3 size: 14 residues. DNA of the CDR3: TGTGCCAGCAATCCCGGGACAGGGGAGAGAAAACTGTTTTTT. Translation gives CASNPGTGERKLFF.

V gene TRBV6-1 combines with J gene TRBJ1-1; D is undetermined. The V and J ends lost 3 bases and 1 base respectively, with 9 bases between them. CDR3 length equals 14 residues. Germline CDR1 and CDR2: MNHNS and SASEGT. CDR3 region: CASSESLTNTEAFF. For the CDR3, the DNA is TGTGCCAGCAGTGAGTCCCTCACGAACACTGAAGCTTTCTTT.

The chain carries TRBV6-1 and TRBJ2-7; D gene uncertain. Germline CDR1 reads MNHNS; CDR2 reads SASEGT. V was pared by 1 base and J by 2 bases, with 9 bases between. This CDR3 has 14 residues. The CDR3, as DNA: TGTGCCAGCAGTGAAGGTTGGCAGACCTACGAGCAGTACTTC. Translating gives CASSEGWQTYEQYF.

J is TRBJ2-3 and V is TRBV9; 13 bases fit TRBD2. There are 19 residues in the CDR3. Germline CDR1 reads SGDLS; CDR2 reads YYNGEE. The J segment lost 0 bases and the V segment lost 3 bases, leaving 10 bases of the junction unmatched. The CDR3 protein is CASSASTSGGSASTDTQYF. Here the CDR3 DNA reads TGTGCCAGCAGCGCCTCGACTAGCGGGGGGTCCGCTAGCACAGATACGCAGTATTTT.

This chain joins TRBV7-9 and TRBJ2-3; 11 nucleotides align to TRBD1. CDR3 size: 18 residues. After removal of 1 base from V and 1 base from J, the junction contained 7 bases not matched to a gene. The germline V gene has CDR1 SEHNR and CDR2 FQNEAQ (reference sequence). The CDR3 region is CASSLGGQGASGTDTQYF. CDR3 nucleotide sequence: TGTGCCAGCAGCTTAGGAGGACAGGGGGCTTCGGGCACAGATACGCAGTATTTT.

The gene calls are TRBV7-8 and TRBJ2-7; TRBD1 agrees at 11 bases. Germline trimming cut 5 bases from V and 4 bases from J; bases unmatched to any gene: 4. In germline, CDR1 is SGHVS, CDR2 FQNEAQ. CDR3 size: 14 residues. The CDR3 spells CASSGGTGGYEQYF. The CDR3 DNA sequence: TGTGCCAGCAGCGGAGGGACAGGGGGATACGAGCAGTACTTC.

The chain is built from TRBV19 and TRBJ2-7; 9 nucleotides agree with TRBD1. This CDR3 has 14 residues. Germline-derived CDR1 and CDR2 are LNHDA and SQIVND (reference sequence). After removal of 4 bases from V and 3 bases from J, the junction contained 4 bases not matched to a gene. The CDR3 region has the DNA TGTGCCAGTAGTACCGGGACAGGGAACTACGAGCAGTACTTC. It is translated as CASSTGTGNYEQYF.

The V and J genes are TRBV19 and TRBJ1-5, with TRBD1 identical over 10 bases. The CDR3 runs 16 residues. V shed 4 bases and J 5 bases; nucleotides not matched to a gene: 8. Germline V CDR1 and CDR2: LNHDA, SQIVND (reference sequence). CDR3 bases: TGTGCCAGTAGTAATATGGAGACAGGGGGCTATCAGCCCCAGCATTTT. Translation gives CASSNMETGGYQPQHF.

The gene calls are TRBV7-2 and TRBJ1-1; D gene uncertain. Germline CDR1 reads SGHTA; CDR2 reads FQGNSA. V gave up 5 bases and J gave up 0 bases, with 13 bases separating them. The length of the CDR3 is 15 residues. Written as DNA, the CDR3 is TGTGCCAGCAGCCCCTCGGTGGTCATGAACACTGAAGCTTTCTTT. The encoded protein is CASSPSVVMNTEAFF.

The chain joins TRBV27 to TRBJ1-5; TRBD1 agrees at 7 bases. V was pared by 6 bases and J by 3 bases, with 8 bases of the junction left unmatched. The V gene's germline CDR1 is MNHEY and CDR2 SMNVEV (reference sequence). This CDR3 has 15 amino acids. CDR3 nucleotides: TGTGCCAGCAGACCCGGACAGGCGTCCAATCAGCCCCAGCATTTT. Encoded protein: CASRPGQASNQPQHF.

V usage is TRBV19 and J usage is TRBJ1-1, with 7 bases that match TRBD1. The CDR3 extends over 13 amino acids. The germline V gene has CDR1 LNHDA and CDR2 SQIVND (reference sequence). The trim removed 6 bases at V and 6 bases at J, leaving 7 bases unmatched. The CDR3 sequence is CASSVDREAEAFF. The CDR3, as DNA: TGTGCCAGTAGCGTAGACAGGGAGGCTGAAGCTTTCTTT.

J is TRBJ1-5 and V is TRBV15; TRBD1 agrees at 7 bases. Germline lookup yields CDR1 LNHNV and CDR2 YYDKDF (reference sequence). This CDR3 has 16 amino acids. J gave up 1 base and V 5 bases, and 8 bases lay outside the gene matches. CDR3 bases: TGTGCCACCAGCGACGAGTTGACAGGGAGCAATCAGCCCCAGCATTTT. It codes for CATSDELTGSNQPQHF. Drawing the rest from reference TRBV15 and TRBJ1-5, the complete variable domain is DAMVIQNPRYQVTQFGKPVTLSCSQTLNHNVMYWYQQKSSQAPKLLFHYYDKDFNNEADTPDNFQSRRPNTSFCFLDIRSPGLGDTAMYLCATSDELTGSNQPQHFGDGTRLSIL.

In this sample, this clone is medium-sized. The chain is built from TRBV7-9 and TRBJ2-7; D is unclear. Trimming stripped 1 base from V and 0 bases from J, with 10 bases between. Germline lookup yields CDR1 SEHNR and CDR2 FQNEAQ (reference sequence). The length of the CDR3 is 15 residues. CDR3 nucleotide sequence: TGTGCCAGCAGCTTAGAAGTCAGGAGCTCCTACGAGCAGTACTTC. Its protein product is CASSLEVRSSYEQYF.

The chain employs TRBV7-9 and TRBJ2-2; TRBD2 might be the D (6 bases). The germline CDR1 and CDR2 sequences are SEHNR and FQNEAQ (reference sequence). This CDR3 contains 18 residues. The germline V and J ends were trimmed by 5 bases and 5 bases, with 24 bases remaining between them. CDR3 DNA: TGTGCCAGCAGCCCCCCCGGAGGGGAAGAAAGAGAAACCGGGGAGCTGTTTTTT. Encoded protein: CASSPPGGEERETGELFF.

J is TRBJ2-7 and V is TRBV11-2, with TRBD2 matching over 8 bases. V lost 2 bases and J lost 6; bases outside the gene matches: 21. There are 19 residues in the CDR3. In germline, CDR1 is SGHAT, CDR2 FQNNGV. The CDR3 DNA sequence: TGTGCCAGCAGCTTACCCTATCGCCGGGGGGCGGGGGGAGAGGGCGAGCAGTACTTC. Residues: CASSLPYRRGAGGEGEQYF.